A single sample is the source of the 19 T cell receptor beta chains below, sequenced in a study of T cells in Graves' hyperthyroidism and ophthalmopathy. TCR beta CDR3 regions were amplified from RNA transcripts. A first-round RT-PCR of the TCR CDR3 used the HTBI primer set. MiXCR was run by TCRdb on the multiplex PCR reads, yielding one entry per CDR3 protein. The sample holds 300,000 to 450,000 distinct CDR3 sequences, roughly 25% seen once. The sequenced material came from blood. All receptors derive from a man aged 50-59 years with Graves' hyperthyroidism.

The chain links TRBV6-2 or TRBV6-3 to TRBJ2-7, with D unclear. Germline assignment: CDR1 MNHEY and CDR2 SVGEGT. Trimming removed 6 bases at V and 3 bases at J, with 12 bases between. The length of the CDR3 is 13 residues. The DNA of the CDR3 is TGTGCCAGCAGGGCTCAAATATACTACGAGCAGTACTTC. Translation gives CASRAQIYYEQYF.

This clonotype has more than one count but fewer than ten. V is TRBV2 and J is TRBJ2-2; 7 bases agree with TRBD2. CDR3 length: 17 residues. The V gene's germline CDR1 is SNHLY and CDR2 FYNNEI. V shed 4 bases, J shed 0 bases, and the junction held 8 bases outside the gene matches. The CDR3 sequence: CASSVSSGIANTGELFF. As DNA, the CDR3 is TGTGCCAGCAGTGTGTCTAGCGGAATCGCGAACACCGGGGAGCTGTTTTTT. The full variable domain, rest sourced from reference TRBV2 and TRBJ2-2, is EPEVTQTPSHQVTQMGQEVILRCVPISNHLYFYWYRQILGQKVEFLVSFYNNEISEKSEIFDDQFSVERPDGSNFTLKIRSTKLEDSAMYFCASSVSSGIANTGELFFGEGSRLTVL.

This clonotype has only a few counts. The gene calls are TRBV27 and TRBJ1-1; the D is unclear. V dropped 2 bases and J dropped 1 base, with 8 bases sitting between them. Germline V lookup: CDR1 MNHEY, CDR2 SMNVEV (reference sequence). The CDR3 is made up of 14 amino acids. The CDR3 DNA reads as TGTGCCAGCAGTTTAATGGCGCGGAACACTGAAGCTTTCTTT. Protein sequence: CASSLMARNTEAFF.

This clonotype was recorded many times. CDR3 sequence (DNA): TGTGCCAGCAGGATAATAGCGCCAACCTACAATGAGCAGTTCTTC. Protein product: CASRIIAPTYNEQFF. The chain combines TRBV12-3 or TRBV12-4 with TRBJ2-1; D might be TRBD2 (5 bases). V was trimmed by 6 bases and J by 2 bases, leaving 14 bases between them. This CDR3 spans 15 amino acids.

The genes are TRBV9 and TRBJ1-3; D gene uncertain. The V end lost 0 bases, the J end lost 0 bases, and 13 bases lay between the germline ends. CDR1 and CDR2 (germline): SGDLS, YYNGEE. The CDR3 length is 17 residues. CDR3 nucleotides: TGTGCCAGCAGCGTAGATCCCTCGTCCCACTCTGGAAACACCATATATTTT. Its translation is CASSVDPSSHSGNTIYF.

This rearrangement joins TRBV7-2 to TRBJ1-4; the D gene is possibly TRBD1 (5 bases). V lost 3 bases and J 3 bases, leaving 14 bases between the germline ends. The germline V gene has CDR1 SGHTA and CDR2 FQGNSA. This CDR3 spans 16 amino acids. For the CDR3, the DNA is TGTGCCAGCAGCTTGGGGCGGGGGTCATCTAATGAAAAACTGTTTTTT. Translating it yields CASSLGRGSSNEKLFF. Together with reference TRBV7-2 and TRBJ1-4, the CDR3 gives the full variable domain: GAGVSQSPSNKVTEKGKDVELRCDPISGHTALYWYRQSLGQGLEFLIYFQGNSAPDKSGLPSDRFSAERTGGSVSTLTIQRTQQEDSAVYLCASSLGRGSSNEKLFFGSGTQLSVL.

V usage is TRBV12-3 or TRBV12-4 and J usage is TRBJ2-7, with 10 positions matching TRBD2. CDR3 length: 13 residues. V lost 5 bases, J lost 5 bases, and 3 bases stayed unmatched. The CDR3 DNA reads TGTGCCAGCAGTCGAGGACTAGCGGACGAGCAGTACTTC. Translating it yields CASSRGLADEQYF.

This clonotype was recorded a few times. The rearrangement uses TRBV24-1 and TRBJ2-1; TRBD2 agrees at 10 bases. Germline lookup yields CDR1 KGHDR and CDR2 SFDVKD. V lost 4 bases and J lost 5; bases outside the gene matches: 10. This CDR3 is 17 amino acids long. The CDR3 sequence: CATSDPPLAGDHNEQFF. The CDR3 coding sequence is TGTGCCACCAGTGACCCACCGCTAGCGGGAGATCACAATGAGCAGTTCTTC.

There are many counts of this clonotype. J is TRBJ1-4 and V is TRBV2; weak D call: TRBD1 (5 bases). Per the germline V gene, CDR1 is SNHLY and CDR2 is FYNNEI. The CDR3 is made up of 15 amino acids. V lost 6 bases and J lost 7, with 18 bases in between. This CDR3 is CASSAIGTGGEKLFF. The CDR3 region has the DNA TGTGCCAGCAGCGCTATCGGGACGGGCGGTGAAAAACTGTTTTTT.

This chain joins TRBV6-2 or TRBV6-3 and TRBJ1-5; D might be TRBD1 (5 bases). The CDR3 spans 12 residues. Germline loops: CDR1 MNHEY, CDR2 SVGEGT. The V end was cut by 6 bases, the J end by 7 bases, with 10 bases between. The CDR3 spells CASRDGHQPQHF. In nucleotides, the CDR3 is TGTGCCAGCAGGGACGGACACCAGCCCCAGCATTTT.

The gene calls are TRBV12-3 or TRBV12-4 and TRBJ2-3; a weak D match, TRBD2 (6 bases). This CDR3 contains 14 residues. With 7 bases removed from V and 0 bases from J, the gap between germline ends came to 11 bases. The DNA of the CDR3 is TGTGCCAGCACAATCGGACTAAGCACAGATACGCAGTATTTT. The encoded protein is CASTIGLSTDTQYF.

This clonotype was picked up many times. This sequence joins TRBV29-1 and TRBJ1-1; TRBD1 is a possible D gene (6 bases). Trimming cost V 8 bases and J 4 bases, with 17 bases left between them. The CDR3 length is 13 residues. The germline gives CDR1 SQVTM, CDR2 ANQGSEA. The CDR3 DNA sequence: TGCAGCTCCCAGTCCGGGGGCACCACTGAAGCTTTCTTT. This codes for CSSQSGGTTEAFF.

This chain uses TRBV7-3 with TRBJ2-1, with 10 positions matching TRBD2. Germline CDR1 and CDR2: SGHTA and FQGTGA. V was clipped by 1 base and J by 10 bases; unmatched bases: 7. The CDR3 runs 15 residues. For the CDR3, the DNA is TGTGCCAGCAGCTTAAGTAGCGGGAGGAGGGGGGAGCAGTTCTTC. Translated, it gives CASSLSSGRRGEQFF.

Turning to this clonotype: A much larger clone sits a single nucleotide away, making a read error possible. The chain has TRBV6-1 and TRBJ2-2, with D perhaps matching TRBD1 (6 bases). TRBJ1-1 matches the DNA end more closely, so the J call is doubtful. Germline values: CDR1 MNHNS, CDR2 SASEGT. There are 11 residues in the CDR3. CDR3 residues: CAGSERGGAFF. The CDR3, as DNA: TGTGCCGGCAGTGAAAGGGGGGGAGCTTTCTTT.

V is TRBV27 and J is TRBJ2-7, with 7 nucleotides matching TRBD1. The germline gives CDR1 MNHEY, CDR2 SMNVEV (reference sequence). This CDR3 is 14 amino acids long. After removal of 3 bases from V and 3 bases from J, the junction contained 5 bases not matched to a gene. CDR3 sequence: CASSLDRRIYEQYF. The CDR3 coding sequence is TGTGCCAGCAGTTTGGACAGGAGAATCTACGAGCAGTACTTC.

This clonotype was observed at least ten times. V is TRBV7-9 and J is TRBJ2-1, with D tentatively TRBD2 (6 bases). V shed 1 base and J shed 3 bases, with 16 bases lying between them. Looked up from germline, CDR1 is SEHNR and CDR2 is FQNEAQ (reference sequence). The CDR3 runs to 17 residues. CDR3 sequence (DNA): TGTGCCAGCAGCTTAGGAATCTTGGGCGGGAACTACAATGAGCAGTTCTTC. Amino acid sequence: CASSLGILGGNYNEQFF.

There are many counts of this clonotype. The chain is built from TRBV20-1 and TRBJ2-3; D gene unclear. The ends were cut back, 0 bases at V and 4 bases at J, with 17 bases in the middle. The CDR3 covers 16 residues. Germline loops: CDR1 DFQATT, CDR2 SNEGSKA (reference sequence). The CDR3 region is CSARDPPTRGPDTQYF. DNA for the CDR3: TGCAGTGCTAGAGATCCTCCGACAAGAGGCCCAGATACGCAGTATTTT.

The table lists this clonotype with many counts. The chain links TRBV24-1 to TRBJ2-1; 11 bases fit TRBD2. The CDR3 runs to 16 residues. Per the germline V gene, CDR1 is KGHDR and CDR2 is SFDVKD. Trimming took 3 bases from V and 5 from J; bases not matched to a gene: 5. The CDR3 region is CATSDGSGRAHNEQFF. The CDR3 DNA sequence: TGTGCCACCAGTGATGGTAGCGGGAGGGCCCACAATGAGCAGTTCTTC.

This clonotype was detected ten times or more. The chain uses TRBV28 and TRBJ1-1; possibly TRBD1 for D (5 bases). This CDR3 comprises 15 residues. The germline V and J ends were trimmed by 2 bases and 2 bases, with 12 bases remaining between them. CDR1 is MDHEN, CDR2 SYDVKM, per germline. CDR3 protein: CASSLGGAANTEAFF. As DNA, the CDR3 is TGTGCCAGCAGTTTAGGCGGGGCCGCCAACACTGAAGCTTTCTTT. Based on the CDR3 plus reference TRBV28 and TRBJ1-1, the full variable domain is DVKVTQSSRYLVKRTGEKVFLECVQDMDHENMFWYRQDPGLGLRLIYFSYDVKMKEKGDIPEGYSVSREKKERFSLILESASTNQTSMYLCASSLGGAANTEAFFGQGTRLTVV.